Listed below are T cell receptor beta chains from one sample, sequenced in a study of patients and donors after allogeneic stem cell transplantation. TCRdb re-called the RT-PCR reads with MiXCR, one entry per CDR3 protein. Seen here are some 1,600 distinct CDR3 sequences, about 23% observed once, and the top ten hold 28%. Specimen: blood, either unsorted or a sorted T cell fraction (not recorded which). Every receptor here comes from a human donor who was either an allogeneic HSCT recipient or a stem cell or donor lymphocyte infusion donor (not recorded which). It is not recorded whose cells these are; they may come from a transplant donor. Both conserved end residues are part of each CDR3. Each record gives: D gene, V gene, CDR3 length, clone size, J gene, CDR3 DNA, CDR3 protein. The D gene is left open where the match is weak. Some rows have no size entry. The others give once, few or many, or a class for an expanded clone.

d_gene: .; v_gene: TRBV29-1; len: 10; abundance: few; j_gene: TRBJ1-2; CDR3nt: TGCAGCGTCGCTACAGGGGGCTACACCTTC; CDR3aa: CSVATGGYTF
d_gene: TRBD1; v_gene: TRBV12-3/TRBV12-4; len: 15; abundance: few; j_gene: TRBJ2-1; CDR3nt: TGTGCCAGCACTCCCCGGGACAGGGTTAACAATGAGCAGTTCTTC; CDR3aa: CASTPRDRVNNEQFF
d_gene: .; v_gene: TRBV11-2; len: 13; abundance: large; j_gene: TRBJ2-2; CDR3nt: TGTGCCAGCAGCTTTATGGCCACCGGGGAGCTGTTTTTT; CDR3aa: CASSFMATGELFF
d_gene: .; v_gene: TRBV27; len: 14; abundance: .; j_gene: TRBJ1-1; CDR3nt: TGTGCCAGCAGTGTGGGGGCGCCGAACACTGAAGCTTTCTTT; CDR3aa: CASSVGAPNTEAFF
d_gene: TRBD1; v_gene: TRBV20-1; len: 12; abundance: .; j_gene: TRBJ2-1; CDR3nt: TGCAGTGCTGGACAGGGAGACAATGAGCAGTTCTTC; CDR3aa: CSAGQGDNEQFF
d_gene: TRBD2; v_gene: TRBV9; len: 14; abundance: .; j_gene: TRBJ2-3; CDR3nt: TGTGCCAGCAGCGTAGAGGGTAGCGGGGATACGCAGTATTTT; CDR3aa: CASSVEGSGDTQYF
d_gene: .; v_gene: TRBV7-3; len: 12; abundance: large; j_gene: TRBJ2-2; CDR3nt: TGTGCCAGCAGCTCCGACACCGGGGAGCTGTTTTTT; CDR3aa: CASSSDTGELFF
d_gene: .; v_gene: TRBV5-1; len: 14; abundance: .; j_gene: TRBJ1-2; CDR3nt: TGCGCCAGCAGCCCAGAGACAGCTAACTATGGCTACACCTTC; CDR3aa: CASSPETANYGYTF
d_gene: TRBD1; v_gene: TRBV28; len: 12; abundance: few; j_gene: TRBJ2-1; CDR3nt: TGTGCCAGCGGACAGGGGTGGGGTGAGCAGTTCTTC; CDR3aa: CASGQGWGEQFF
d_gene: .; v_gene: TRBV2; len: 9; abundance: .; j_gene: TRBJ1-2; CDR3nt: TGTGCCAGCAATGATGGCTACACCTTC; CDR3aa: CASNDGYTF
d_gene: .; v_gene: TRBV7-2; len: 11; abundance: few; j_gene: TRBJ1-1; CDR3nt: TGTGCCAGCAGCTTAAACACTGAAGCTTTCTTT; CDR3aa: CASSLNTEAFF
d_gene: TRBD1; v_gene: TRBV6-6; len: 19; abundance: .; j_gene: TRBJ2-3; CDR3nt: TGTGCCACCCCCGGGTGGGACAGGGGGGACGCTGCTAGCACAGATACGCAGTATTTT; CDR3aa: CATPGWDRGDAASTDTQYF
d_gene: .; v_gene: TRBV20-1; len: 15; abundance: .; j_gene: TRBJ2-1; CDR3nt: TGCAGTGCTAGAGTTCCCCTAGCTAGCGAGAATGAGCAGTTCTTC; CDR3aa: CSARVPLASENEQFF
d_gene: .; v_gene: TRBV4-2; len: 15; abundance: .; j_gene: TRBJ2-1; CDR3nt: TGTGCCAGCAGCCAAGGGGAGACTAGTATCGTTGAGCAGTTCTTC; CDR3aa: CASSQGETSIVEQFF
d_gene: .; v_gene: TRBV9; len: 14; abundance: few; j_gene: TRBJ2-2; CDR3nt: TGTGCCAGCAGCGCCAGGGGAAACACCGGGGAGCTGTTTTTT; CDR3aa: CASSARGNTGELFF
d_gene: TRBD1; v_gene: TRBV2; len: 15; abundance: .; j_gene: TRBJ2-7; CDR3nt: TGTGCCACCAAAGCTGGAACAGGGGCGATTCACGAGCAGTACTTC; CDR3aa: CATKAGTGAIHEQYF
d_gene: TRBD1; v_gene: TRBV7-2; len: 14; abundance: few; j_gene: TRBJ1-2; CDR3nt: TGTGCCAGCAGTTCCCAGGGGGCTAACTATGGCTACACCTTC; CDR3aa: CASSSQGANYGYTF
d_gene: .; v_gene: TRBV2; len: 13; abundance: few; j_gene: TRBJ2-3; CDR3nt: TGTGCCAGCAATCTCGAGCGCACAGATACGCAGTATTTT; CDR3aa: CASNLERTDTQYF
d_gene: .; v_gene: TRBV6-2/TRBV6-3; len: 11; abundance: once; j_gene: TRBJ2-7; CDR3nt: TGTGCCAGCAGTTTTCAATACGAGCAGTACTTC; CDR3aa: CASSFQYEQYF
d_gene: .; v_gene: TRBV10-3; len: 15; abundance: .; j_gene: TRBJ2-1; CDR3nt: TGTGCCATCAGTGAGTCTCTGGACGGGGGCACACTTCAGTTCTTC; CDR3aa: CAISESLDGGTLQFF
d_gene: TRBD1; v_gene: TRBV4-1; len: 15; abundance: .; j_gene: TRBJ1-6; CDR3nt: TGCGCCAGCAGCCCAGGAGGACAGGTTAATTCACCCCTCCACTTT; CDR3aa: CASSPGGQVNSPLHF
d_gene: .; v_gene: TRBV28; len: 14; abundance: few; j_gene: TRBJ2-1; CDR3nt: TGTGCCAGCACCATGGACAGCTCCTACAATGAGCAGTTCTTC; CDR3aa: CASTMDSSYNEQFF
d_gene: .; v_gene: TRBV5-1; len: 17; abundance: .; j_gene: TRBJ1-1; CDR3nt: TGCGCCAGCAGCTTGGCGGACTACAAACGGGGAGACACTGAAGCTTTCTTT; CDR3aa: CASSLADYKRGDTEAFF
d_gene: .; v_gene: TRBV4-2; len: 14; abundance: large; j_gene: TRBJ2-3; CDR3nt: TGTGCCAGCAGCCAAGATATAAGGGGAGAAACGCAGTATTTT; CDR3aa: CASSQDIRGETQYF
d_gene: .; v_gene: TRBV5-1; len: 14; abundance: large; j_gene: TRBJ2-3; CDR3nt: TGCGCCAGCAGTAGAGACCAGGGCACAGATACGCAGTATTTT; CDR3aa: CASSRDQGTDTQYF
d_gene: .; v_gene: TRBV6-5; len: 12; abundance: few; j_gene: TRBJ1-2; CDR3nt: TGTGCCAGCAGTTACGCAAACTATGGCTACACCTTC; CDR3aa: CASSYANYGYTF
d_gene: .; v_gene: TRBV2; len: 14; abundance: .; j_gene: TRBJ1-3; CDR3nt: TGTGCCAGCAGACAGGCGCGCTCTGGAAACACCATATATTTT; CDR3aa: CASRQARSGNTIYF
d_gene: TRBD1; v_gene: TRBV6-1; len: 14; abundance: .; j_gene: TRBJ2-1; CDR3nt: TGTGCCAGCACCAGACAGGGGAGCTACAATGAGCAGTTCTTC; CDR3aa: CASTRQGSYNEQFF
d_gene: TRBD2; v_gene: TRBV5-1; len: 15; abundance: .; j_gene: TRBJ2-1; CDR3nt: TGCGCCAGCAGCCCGTCAGCGGGGGCCTTAAATGAGCAGTTCTTC; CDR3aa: CASSPSAGALNEQFF
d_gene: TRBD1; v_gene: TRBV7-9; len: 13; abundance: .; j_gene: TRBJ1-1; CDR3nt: TGTGCCAGCAGCTTTCGACAGGGGGAGGGAGCTTTCTTT; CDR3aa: CASSFRQGEGAFF
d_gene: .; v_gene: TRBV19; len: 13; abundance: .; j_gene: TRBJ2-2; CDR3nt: TGTGCCACCAGGAGGTCGAACACCGGGGAGCTGTTTTTT; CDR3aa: CATRRSNTGELFF
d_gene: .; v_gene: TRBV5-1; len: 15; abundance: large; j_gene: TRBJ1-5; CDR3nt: TGCGCCAGCAGCCCAGGGGCAAATAGCAATCAGCCCCAGCATTTT; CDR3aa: CASSPGANSNQPQHF
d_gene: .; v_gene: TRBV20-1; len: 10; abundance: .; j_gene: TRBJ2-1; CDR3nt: TGCAGTGCCCCAGACAATGAGCAGTTCTTC; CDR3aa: CSAPDNEQFF
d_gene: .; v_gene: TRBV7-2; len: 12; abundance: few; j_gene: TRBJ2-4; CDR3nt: TGTGCCAGCAGCTCGCAGCGAAACATTCAGTACTTC; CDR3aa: CASSSQRNIQYF
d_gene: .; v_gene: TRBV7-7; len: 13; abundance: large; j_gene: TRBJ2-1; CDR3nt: TGTGCCAGCAGCGGACCGGGGGCCAATGAGCAGTTCTTC; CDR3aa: CASSGPGANEQFF
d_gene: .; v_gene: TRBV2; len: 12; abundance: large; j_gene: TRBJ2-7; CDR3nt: TGTGCCAGCACCGAAGACCGCTACGAGCAGTACTTC; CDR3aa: CASTEDRYEQYF
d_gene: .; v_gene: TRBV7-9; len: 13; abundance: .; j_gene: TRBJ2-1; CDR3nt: TGTGCCAGCAGCCCAGACTCAGGGTCAAAGGTGTTCTTC; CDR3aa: CASSPDSGSKVFF
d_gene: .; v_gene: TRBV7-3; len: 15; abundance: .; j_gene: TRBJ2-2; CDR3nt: TGTGCCAGCAGCCCAACACTTAGACGGGACGGGGAGCTGTTTTTT; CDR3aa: CASSPTLRRDGELFF
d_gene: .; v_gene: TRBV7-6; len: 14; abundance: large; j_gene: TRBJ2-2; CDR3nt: TGTGCCAGCAGCTGGATGCAGGGGTCCGGGGAGCTGTTTTTT; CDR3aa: CASSWMQGSGELFF
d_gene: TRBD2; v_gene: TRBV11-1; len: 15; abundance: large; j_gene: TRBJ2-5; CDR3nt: TGTGCCAGCAGCCAGGCGGGGGTCATTCAAGAGACCCAGTACTTC; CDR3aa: CASSQAGVIQETQYF
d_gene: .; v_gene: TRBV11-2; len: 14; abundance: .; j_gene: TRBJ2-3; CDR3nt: TGTGCCAGCAGCTTAATGATCCGCACAGATACGCAGTATTTT; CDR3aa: CASSLMIRTDTQYF
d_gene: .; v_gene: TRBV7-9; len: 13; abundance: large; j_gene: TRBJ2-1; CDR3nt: TGTGCCAGCAGCGCCGGGACCCGCAATGAGCAGTTCTTC; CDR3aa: CASSAGTRNEQFF
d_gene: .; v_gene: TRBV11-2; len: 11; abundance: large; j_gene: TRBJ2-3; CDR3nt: TGTGCCAGCAGCTGGCAAGATACGCAGTATTTT; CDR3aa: CASSWQDTQYF
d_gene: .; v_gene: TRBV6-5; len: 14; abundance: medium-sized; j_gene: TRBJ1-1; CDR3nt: TGTGCCAGCAGTTACGCGGCAGGCGTCGCTGAAGCTTTCTTT; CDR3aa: CASSYAAGVAEAFF
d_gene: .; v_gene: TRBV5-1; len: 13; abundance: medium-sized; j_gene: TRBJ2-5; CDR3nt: TGCGCCAGCAGCTTGAACAGTCAAGAGACCCAGTACTTC; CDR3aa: CASSLNSQETQYF
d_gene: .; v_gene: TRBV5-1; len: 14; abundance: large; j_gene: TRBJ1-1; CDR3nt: TGCGCCAGCAGCTTGGCCGGCGGGGGCACTGAAGCTTTCTTT; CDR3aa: CASSLAGGGTEAFF
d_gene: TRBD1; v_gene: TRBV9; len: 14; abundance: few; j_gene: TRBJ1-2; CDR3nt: TGTGCCAGCAGCGTGACAGGGGGCCCGTATGGCTACACCTTC; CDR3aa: CASSVTGGPYGYTF
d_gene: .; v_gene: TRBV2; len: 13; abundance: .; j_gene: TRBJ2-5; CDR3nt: TGTGCCAGCAGTCGAGAGGGGCGTGAGACCCAGTACTTC; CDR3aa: CASSREGRETQYF
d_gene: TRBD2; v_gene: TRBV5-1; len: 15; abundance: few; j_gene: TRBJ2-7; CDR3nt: TGCGCCAGCAGCTCACTAGCGGGGGGCTCCTACGAGCAGTACTTC; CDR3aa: CASSSLAGGSYEQYF
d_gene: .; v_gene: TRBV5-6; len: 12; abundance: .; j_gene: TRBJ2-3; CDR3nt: TGTGCCAGCAGCTGGGACACAGATACGCAGTATTTT; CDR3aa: CASSWDTDTQYF
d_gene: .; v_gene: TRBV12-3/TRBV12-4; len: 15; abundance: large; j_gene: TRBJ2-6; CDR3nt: TGTGCCAGCAGTCCCGGGGGCTCTGGGGCCAACGTCCTGACTTTC; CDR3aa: CASSPGGSGANVLTF
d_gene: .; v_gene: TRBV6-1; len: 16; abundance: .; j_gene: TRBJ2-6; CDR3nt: TGTGCCAGCAGACAGACACCACCTCCTGGGGCCAACGTCCTGACTTTC; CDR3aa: CASRQTPPPGANVLTF